There are a few counts of the clone carrying this T cell receptor delta chain. TCRdb reapplied CATT to the reads. The sample yields 15,000 or so delta-chain clones, roughly 7.3% seen once. The sample originates from a study of gamma-delta chains in newborns, infants, children. Across the whole study: Polyclonal expansion of innate γδ T cells after birth follows microbial exposure.

V lost 0 bases and J 0 bases, leaving 11 bases between the germline ends. CDR3 size: 16 residues. Germline-derived CDR1 and CDR2 are TSWWSYY and QGS. This sequence was found in a child who was a newborn, infant or young child, either healthy, febrile or measles-vaccinated (not recorded which). The material sequenced was blood. The chain links TRDV1 to TRDJ1; D is undetermined. The CDR3 region has the DNA TGTGCTCTTGGGGAACTATCCCACGTGTACACCGATAAACTCATCTTT. This codes for CALGELSHVYTDKLIF.